This TCR beta chain came from a study of blood T cell repertoires in COVID-19. Study summary: Collection of acute and convalescent COVID-19 samples took place in the United States, Italy and Spain. PBMCs, B-cell-depleted T cells, or T cells were the source of the cDNA or gDNA that made up the material.

Germline V gene sequence: CDR1 LNHDA, CDR2 SQIVND (reference sequence). Trimming took 4 bases from V and 4 from J; bases not matched to a gene: 6. The CDR3 consists of 15 residues. Authors' data handling: Reference gene primer amplification in the assay estimated nucleated cell counts. Data came from immunoSEQ multiplex PCR; TCRdb stores just in-frame clones and leaves some out. V and J calls plus clone size are reproduced from that table; the DNA served to infer D and trimming. The sample has some 83,000 clones; approximately 90% are singletons. The chain uses TRBV19 and TRBJ1-2; the match to TRBD1 covers 10 bases. The sample was peripheral blood. This clonotype was obtained from a woman of 80 years or more with active or convalescent COVID-19. The CDR3 region has the DNA TGTGCCAGTAGTACCGACAGGGGGCGAAGCTATGGCTACACCTTC. It translates to CASSTDRGRSYGYTF.